This T cell receptor beta chain derives from a study of T cells in Graves' hyperthyroidism and ophthalmopathy. Looked up from germline, CDR1 is SGHNT and CDR2 is YYREEE (reference sequence). V lost 1 base, J lost 4 bases, and 8 bases lay in between. The CDR3 sequence is 13 residues long. Researchers took RNA transcripts and amplified the TCR beta CDR3 regions from them. In the first-round RT-PCR of the TCR CDR3, the HTBI primer set was used. TCRdb redid the calling of the multiplex PCR reads with MiXCR, one entry per CDR3 protein. This table has hundreds of thousands of distinct CDR3 sequences, approximately 36% appearing once. Calling Graves' hyperthyroidism stable meant ophthalmopathy did not progress within 18 months. The study left out patients who had uncontrolled infection, other autoimmune disease, pregnancy or lactation. Diagnoses used clinical symptoms, serum thyroxine and TRAb, thyroid ultrasound and orbital computed tomography.

This clonotype was counted only a few times. Material for sequencing was blood. The rearrangement joins TRBV5-4 to TRBJ1-2; D remains unclear. The TCR sequence derives from a woman aged 40 to 50 with Graves' hyperthyroidism. The CDR3 coding sequence is TGTGCCAGCAGCTTGTTAGGGTTCTATGGCTACACCTTC. Translating it yields CASSLLGFYGYTF.